This record looks at one T cell receptor beta chain sequence and its context. Healthy HIV-negative adults without recent acute infections or vaccinations served as donors. All the donors were Caucasian adults who lived in Nashville, Tennessee. This entry comes from a study of shared clonotypes between healthy human individuals. The CDR3 is 17 residues long. V lost 7 bases and J lost 3, with 22 bases in between. Per the germline V gene, CDR1 is LNHDA and CDR2 is SQIVND (reference sequence). Sorted-subset replicate PCRs used 150 to 200 ng DNA, tens of thousands of T cell genomes. Sequenced by immunoSEQ multiplex PCR; TCRdb stores in-frame clones only, minus some. The table shows approximately 1.5 million clones, with approximately 98.5% occurring only once.

The chain has TRBV19 and TRBJ2-4; D uncertain. The TCR comes from a man in his thirties or forties in good health. What was sequenced was naive CD4+ T cells sorted from blood. Subset indicated: CD45RA+ positively selected. The CDR3 nucleotides are TGTGCCAGTACCGAGTCCCCGCCTGGGATTGGCAAAAACATTCAGTACTTC. This gives the protein CASTESPPGIGKNIQYF.